The T cell receptor beta chain described here comes from a study of CD8+ T cells in alopecia areata. Study details: Percentage of affected scalp area was the basis on which treated patients' severity was scored.

Treatment: oral pan-JAK inhibitor, 5-10 mg twice daily. It was cDNA, reverse transcribed from extracted RNA, that served as the sequencing template. Sequencing used immunoSEQ multiplex PCR; TCRdb keeps in-frame clones, though not all of them. The sample has roughly 140,000 clones; around 82% are singletons. The CDR3 is 16 residues long. CDR1 and CDR2 (germline): SEHNR, FQNEAQ (reference sequence). V gave up 6 bases and J gave up 5 bases; unmatched junction bases: 8. This clone occurred many times. The source was CD8+ T cells sorted from blood, collected at week 4, from a patient treated with tofacitinib. The chain carries TRBV7-9 and TRBJ2-3; 13 bases are a match to TRBD2. The TCR originated in a human donor with alopecia areata. Here the CDR3 reads CASSYTSGGAKDTQYF. Here the CDR3 DNA reads TGTGCCAGCAGTTACACTAGCGGGGGGGCCAAAGATACGCAGTATTTT. The full variable domain, completed using reference TRBV7-9 and TRBJ2-3, is DTGVSQNPRHKITKRGQNVTFRCDPISEHNRLYWYRQTLGQGPEFLTYFQNEAQLEKSRLLSDRFSAERPKGSFSTLEIQRTEQGDSAMYLCASSYTSGGAKDTQYFGPGTRLTVL.